Listed below are T cell receptor beta chains from one sample, sequenced in a study of radiation and T cells in renal cell carcinoma. Data came from immunoSEQ multiplex PCR; TCRdb stores just in-frame clones and leaves some out. The sample shows around 160,000 clones, roughly nine tenths of them seen only once. The starting material was blood, obtained from a patient whose treatment included radiotherapy and nephrectomy. The receptors shown here come from a woman aged 70-85 years with renal cell carcinoma. The CDR3 runs from the conserved cysteine through the conserved F or W. A row's size may be missing; if present it is once, few, many or a size class.

.	TRBV14	TRBJ2-5	CASSQVRGVETQYF
.	TRBV7-6	TRBJ1-2	CASSAQVANYGYTF
.	TRBV27	TRBJ1-1	CASSLYRAGSGPEAFF
.	TRBV7-2	TRBJ1-4	CASSPGEVTNEKLFF
.	TRBV5-1	TRBJ2-7	CASSFGWRSYEQYF
.	TRBV5-1	TRBJ1-1	CASSLATGGGSYTEAFF
.	TRBV5-1	TRBJ1-1	CASSLGQGPIFEAFF
.	TRBV6-1	TRBJ1-1	CASKFKRNTEAFF
.	TRBV14	TRBJ2-3	CASSQRIVADTQYF
.	TRBV6-6	TRBJ1-1	CASSYFGSEAFF
.	TRBV6-6	TRBJ1-2	CASSYATGNYGYTF
.	TRBV5-1	TRBJ1-3	CASSLAQGLNTIYF
few	TRBV9	TRBJ1-1	CASSVGAPGTEAFF
.	TRBV5-6	TRBJ1-2	CASSIAPGIAYTF
.	TRBV15	TRBJ1-6	CATSDEHRGVSSPLHF
.	TRBV5-1	TRBJ1-1	CASSIGQGLQAFF
once	TRBV5-1	TRBJ1-4	CASSFAGGTDEKLFF